This record concerns one T cell receptor (beta chain) sequence. Its specificity is unknown. This record belongs to a study of beta chain features in type 1 diabetes. The isolated RNA, all of it, was reverse transcribed, so expressed TCRB transcripts were what got sequenced. Profiling relied on immunoSEQ multiplex PCR, and the TCRdb table lists in-frame clones only, not all of them. The sample records about 260,000 clones, about 63% being singletons. The study's findings and limits: The cDNA sequencing approach could over-represent high-TCR-expressing cells.

This CDR3 is 14 amino acids long. Trimming cost V 4 bases and J 6 bases; bases outside gene matches: 9. CDR1 SGHRS and CDR2 YFSETQ come from the germline V gene. The specimen sequenced was naive CD4+ T cells from blood. The chain joins TRBV5-1 to TRBJ2-7; the match to TRBD2 covers 8 bases. This sequence was found in a man under 40 in good health. The CDR3 sequence: CASSPLPGGPEQYF. DNA of the CDR3: TGCGCCAGCAGCCCGCTCCCGGGAGGGCCCGAGCAGTACTTC.